What follows describes a single TCR beta chain. No antigen is known for it. The ends were cut back, 7 bases at V and 0 bases at J, with 31 bases in the middle. Germline CDR1 reads LNHNV; CDR2 reads YYDKDF (reference sequence). CDR3 length: 21 residues. The record originates from a study of blood T cells in healthy people across ages. Study observations and caveats: Estimates based on one million T cells were treated as lower bounds. Unsorted PBMC material precluded a definitive naive versus antigen-experienced comparison. Older individuals had lower TCR beta diversity per million T cells (the decline was roughly linear). Compared with aged donors, long-lived donors showed fewer expanded clones, suggesting selection.

The authors ran a second PCR of about 6 to 11 cycles using a sample-barcoded 5' primer and a J-beta primer mix. TCRdb used MiXCR to reprocess the 5' RACE reads, holding one entry per CDR3 protein. Of 890,000 or so distinct CDR3 sequences in the sample, around two thirds were seen once. The sample taken for sequencing was blood. The receptor was derived from a man aged 25 to 40 in good health. The chain joins TRBV15 to TRBJ2-1; TRBD1 is a possible D gene (7 bases). The CDR3 loop is CATIPGGNRMMSLDSYNEQFF. The CDR3, as DNA: TGTGCCACCATCCCAGGGGGGAACAGGATGATGTCATTGGACTCCTACAATGAGCAGTTCTTC.